This T cell receptor beta chain was captured by sequencing in a study of blood T cell repertoires in COVID-19. Study as a whole: Some COVID-19 samples were acute and others convalescent; all came from the United States, Italy and Spain.

This clone has just one count. In germline, CDR1 is MNHEY, CDR2 SMNVEV (reference sequence). Between the trimmed V and J ends, which lost 6 bases and 4 bases, there was a span of 12 bases. The length of the CDR3 is 13 residues. TCRdb's table, derived via immunoSEQ multiplex PCR, lists solely in-frame clones and lacks some. The sample has about 260,000 clones; approximately 88% are singletons. Clinical histories supplied by participants themselves formed the basis of cohort assignment. The sequencing input was PBMCs or T cells enriched from blood (not recorded which). The clonotype originates from a woman between 40 and 50 years old who had been exposed to COVID-19. J is TRBJ1-2 and V is TRBV27; tentatively, D is TRBD1 (5 bases). The CDR3 here is CASSLGAGYGYTF. The CDR3 region has the DNA TGTGCCAGCAGCCTAGGGGCAGGCTATGGCTACACCTTC.